These 31 T cell receptor beta chains came from one sample sequenced in a study of tumor-infiltrating lymphocytes in primary liver carcinoma. The authors made TCR beta cDNA from 450 to 600 ng total RNA with a constant-region primer. Three rounds of nested multiplex PCR with slightly modified ARM-PCR produced TCR beta libraries. The first two PCR rounds used TRBV1-TRBV30 forward primers with a C-beta reverse primer, nine to eleven cycles each. TCRdb reanalysed the multiplex PCR reads using MiXCR and keeps one entry per CDR3 protein. The sample shows under 200,000 distinct CDR3 sequences, less than 65% of them seen only once. The authors took blood RNA from unsorted whole blood and also extracted germline DNA. Sequenced sample: peripheral blood. These receptors came from a woman aged 60-75 years with primary liver carcinoma and hepatitis B virus infection.

About this clonotype itself: Relative to the germline gene, one junction end is altered; a read error may explain this. The rearrangement joins TRBV11-3 to TRBJ2-2, with 7 bases fitting TRBD2. CDR3 size: 15 residues. Germline values: CDR1 SGHNT, CDR2 YENEEA. This CDR3 reads CASSYSGANTGELVF. The CDR3 DNA reads TGTGCCAGCAGCTACAGCGGGGCGAACACCGGGGAGCTGGTTTTT.

In this sample, this clonotype turned up a few times. The chain recombines TRBV6-2 or TRBV6-3 with TRBJ1-2; D is undetermined. V lost 5 bases and J lost 8, with 18 bases in between. CDR3 length: 14 residues. Germline CDR1 and CDR2: MNHEY and SVGEGT. CDR3 DNA sequence: TGTGCCAGCAGTCAGCGAGGCAGTTATATGGGCTACACCTTC. Translation gives CASSQRGSYMGYTF.

With respect to this clonotype: This could be a read error, since a much larger clone is one nucleotide away. The V and J genes are TRBV29-1 and TRBJ2-1; TRBD2 matches at 10 bases. The CDR3 consists of 17 residues. Germline trimming cut 3 bases from V and 0 bases from J; bases unmatched to any gene: 8. CDR1 SQVTM and CDR2 ANQGSEA come from the germline V gene. This CDR3 reads CSVDDGTSESSYNEQFF. DNA for the CDR3: TGCAGCGTTGACGACGGGACTAGCGAAAGCTCCTACAATGAGCAGTTCTTC.

As for this clonotype: This may come from a read error, since a much larger clone is one base off. The chain joins TRBV12-3 or TRBV12-4 to TRBJ1-2; D not certain. This CDR3 region has 13 residues. The DNA of the CDR3 is TGTGCCATCAGTTTAAGGACTGTTGTAGACTACACCTTC. Its translation: CAISLRTVVDYTF.

In this sample, this clonotype turned up many times. The chain employs TRBV6-1 and TRBJ2-3, with D possibly being TRBD1 (8 bases). The CDR3 consists of 15 residues. Trimming took off 0 bases at V and 5 bases at J, with 12 bases between the two ends. In germline, CDR1 is MNHNS, CDR2 SASEGT. The CDR3 loop reads CASSEAHRGGDTQYF. The CDR3, as DNA: TGTGCCAGCAGTGAAGCGCACAGGGGGGGAGATACGCAGTATTTT.

Concerning this clonotype: A much larger clone lies a single base off, so this may be a read error. The V call is TRBV12-3 or TRBV12-4, the J call TRBJ2-2; 9 nucleotides agree with TRBD2. There are 15 residues in the CDR3. The DNA of the CDR3 is TGTGCCAGCGGTTTTAGCGGGAGATACACCGGGGAGCTGTTTTTT. Translating it yields CASGFSGRYTGELFF.

For this clonotype: This may be a read error, as it is one base from a much larger clone. The chain joins TRBV5-1 to TRBJ2-5, with a weak D call TRBD1 (5 bases). This CDR3 is built from 15 residues. The germline CDR1 and CDR2 sequences are SGHRS and YFSETQ. Here the CDR3 reads CASNLQGSSGETQYF. CDR3 DNA sequence: TGCGCCAGCAACTTGCAGGGATCCTCCGGAGAGACCCAGTACTTC.

Concerning this clonotype: Relative to the germline gene, one junction end is altered; a read error may explain this. The chain combines TRBV10-3 with TRBJ2-3, with D unclear. Germline-derived CDR1 and CDR2 are ENHRY and SYGVKD. This CDR3 region has 13 residues. The CDR3, as DNA: TGTGCCATCTGTGAGTCGAGCCCAGATACGCAGTATTTT. This encodes CAICESSPDTQYF.

This clonotype was seen at least ten times. V is TRBV12-5 and J is TRBJ2-6, with D possibly matching TRBD2 (6 bases). The CDR3 is 16 residues long. Germline V gene sequence: CDR1 LGHNT, CDR2 FRNRAP. Trimming cost V 4 bases and J 1 base, with 11 bases left between them. CDR3 protein: CASGSWRGSGANVLTF. The CDR3 DNA reads as TGTGCTAGTGGTTCCTGGAGGGGTTCTGGGGCCAACGTCCTGACTTTC.

This clonotype was seen ten or more times. The CDR3 reads CATQRPRSGANVLTF. In DNA, the CDR3 is TGTGCCACCCAGCGGCCGCGCTCTGGGGCCAACGTCCTGACTTTC. V and J are TRBV11-2 and TRBJ2-6, with D possibly matching TRBD2 (5 bases). The V end lost 10 bases, the J end lost 0 bases, and 13 bases lay between the germline ends. The CDR3 runs 15 residues. Germline V gene lookup returns CDR1 SGHAT and CDR2 FQNNGV.

V is TRBV29-1 and J is TRBJ1-1, with 10 bases matching TRBD1. Looked up from germline, CDR1 is SQVTM and CDR2 is ANQGSEA. The CDR3 covers 15 residues. V gave up 6 bases and J gave up 0 bases; unmatched junction bases: 7. The CDR3, as DNA: TGCAGCGTGGCCGGGACAGGGGCGGTGAACACTGAAGCTTTCTTT. It encodes CSVAGTGAVNTEAFF. The whole variable domain, filled in from reference TRBV29-1 and TRBJ1-1, reads SAVISQKPSRDICQRGTSLTIQCQVDSQVTMMFWYRQQPGQSLTLIATANQGSEATYESGFVIDKFPISRPNLTFSTLTVSNMSPEDSSIYLCSVAGTGAVNTEAFFGQGTRLTVV.

For this clonotype: The germline gene is not matched at one end of the junction; a read error may be the cause. The rearrangement joins TRBV4-2 to TRBJ2-1; no definite D call. In germline, CDR1 is LGHNA, CDR2 YNFKEQ. The CDR3 totals 15 residues. The CDR3 loop reads CASSQDIIGNNEQFF. The CDR3 nucleotides are TGCGCCAGCAGCCAAGATATTATCGGAAACAATGAGCAGTTCTTC.

The rearrangement links TRBV4-1 to TRBJ1-1; D not certain. There are 17 residues in the CDR3. The V gene lost 0 bases and the J gene lost 1 base, with 15 bases spanning the gap. The germline gives CDR1 MGHRA, CDR2 YSYEKL. The chain's CDR3 is CASSQEGNNITNTEAFF. The DNA of the CDR3 is TGCGCCAGCAGCCAAGAGGGAAACAATATCACGAACACTGAAGCTTTCTTT.

Notes on this clonotype: The germline gene is not matched at one end of the junction; a read error may be the cause. The chain links TRBV6-2 or TRBV6-3 to TRBJ2-6, with D maybe TRBD2 (6 bases). The CDR3 length is 16 residues. Germline CDR1 MNHEY, CDR2 SVGEGT. The CDR3 loop reads CASSDTGAPWANVLTF. CDR3 bases: TGTGCCAGCAGTGACACGGGAGCCCCCTGGGCCAACGTCCTGACTTTT.

V usage is TRBV7-9 and J usage is TRBJ1-1, with unresolved D. There are 14 residues in the CDR3. Trimming left V 3 bases short and J 5 bases short, with 13 bases between. The V gene's germline CDR1 is SEHNR and CDR2 FQNEAQ (reference sequence). This CDR3 is CASSFSGMETEAFF. In nucleotides, the CDR3 is TGTGCCAGCAGCTTTTCGGGGATGGAGACTGAAGCTTTCTTT.

About this clonotype itself: A much larger clone differs from this one at a single base, so this may be a read error. The chain carries TRBV6-5 and TRBJ2-5, with 7 bases fitting TRBD1. Germline CDR1 MNHEY, CDR2 SVGAGI. CDR3 length: 17 residues. The CDR3 DNA is TGTGCCAGCGGTTACACCCGAATGAGGGGGCGACAGGAGACCCAGTACTTC. Encoded protein: CASGYTRMRGRQETQYF.

This clonotype was counted once. This clone may be a read error of a much larger clone one base away. This chain connects TRBV13 to TRBJ2-1; 8 bases match TRBD2. This CDR3 has 15 amino acids. Germline CDR1 is PRHDT and CDR2 is FYEKMQ (reference sequence). This CDR3 is CASTVFSGNYDEQFF. CDR3 nucleotide sequence: TGTGCCAGCACCGTTTTTAGCGGGAACTACGATGAGCAGTTCTTC. The full variable domain, in which reference TRBV13 and TRBJ2-1 provide the parts outside the CDR3, is AAGVIQSPRHLIKEKRETATLKCYPIPRHDTVYWYQQGPGQDPQFLISFYEKMQSDKGSIPDRFSAQQFSDYHSELNMSSLELGDSALYFCASTVFSGNYDEQFFGPGTRLTVL.

Ten or more counts support this clonotype. This rearrangement joins TRBV11-2 to TRBJ1-2; perhaps TRBD1 as D (5 bases). This CDR3 comprises 15 residues. Germline V gives CDR1 SGHAT, CDR2 FQNNGV. Trimming cost V 5 bases and J 2 bases, with 15 bases left between them. The DNA of the CDR3 is TGTGCCAGCAGCCCCCGCCAGACAGAAAACTATGGCTACACCTTC. It is translated as CASSPRQTENYGYTF.

This sequence joins TRBV6-1 and TRBJ2-7; tentative D call: TRBD1 (6 bases). V was trimmed by 9 bases and J by 10 bases, leaving 25 bases between them. Germline V gene data show CDR1 as MNHNS and CDR2 as SASEGT. The CDR3 is 14 residues long. For the CDR3, the DNA is TGTGCCAGTAGCCGGACAGCCAATAACTACGTACAGTACTTC. Encoded protein: CASSRTANNYVQYF.

This clonotype was observed many times. The V gene is TRBV6-1, the J gene TRBJ2-1; 13 bases map to TRBD2. V trimming: 7 bases; J trimming: 10 bases; junction bases outside the gene matches: 10. Germline-derived CDR1 and CDR2 are MNHNS and SASEGT. This CDR3 has 15 amino acids. The CDR3 nucleotides read TGTGCCAGCAAGAAGGGACTAGCGGGAATGGGGGAGCAGTTCTTC. This gives the protein CASKKGLAGMGEQFF.

In regard to this clonotype: Because the CDR3 is missing its conserved closing phenylalanine or tryptophan, this is likely a read error. This chain uses TRBV4-1 with TRBJ2-4; D not resolved. In germline, CDR1 is MGHRA, CDR2 YSYEKL. V was trimmed by 0 bases and J by 0 bases, leaving 12 bases between them. The CDR3 spans 17 residues. CDR3 DNA sequence: TGCGCCAGCAGCCAAGATGACCGGTATCTAGCCAAAAACATTCAGTACTTG. Translating it yields CASSQDDRYLAKNIQYL.

The rearrangement uses TRBV12-3 or TRBV12-4 and TRBJ2-2; 7 nucleotides agree with TRBD1. Trimming took 3 bases from V and 6 from J; bases not matched to a gene: 16. The CDR3 length is 18 residues. CDR3 in amino acids: CASSFAKSGQWGSGELFF. In DNA, the CDR3 is TGTGCCAGCAGTTTCGCGAAATCGGGACAGTGGGGCTCCGGGGAGCTGTTTTTT.

This clonotype was seen at least ten times. The chain uses TRBV12-3 or TRBV12-4 and TRBJ2-1, with D uncertain. V lost 7 bases to trimming and J lost 0 bases, with 7 bases between them. The CDR3 has 13 amino acids. CDR3 in DNA: TGTGCCAGCATCCCCTCCTCCTACAATGAGCAGTTCTTC. Protein: CASIPSSYNEQFF.

On this clonotype: Its ends do not fully match the called genes, so a read error is possible. The chain combines TRBV5-1 with TRBJ1-2; 8 bases are a match to TRBD1. Germline V lookup: CDR1 SGHRS, CDR2 YFSETQ. CDR3 size: 15 residues. CDR3 sequence (DNA): TGCGCCAACAGCTCCAACAGGGGGACGAACTATGGCTACACCTTC. It encodes CANSSNRGTNYGYTF.

Of note for this clonotype: One end of the junction does not line up with germline, which may come from a read error. This sequence joins TRBV5-1 and TRBJ2-1; D is undetermined. Germline CDR1 reads SGHRS; CDR2 reads YFSETQ. This CDR3 is built from 16 residues. In DNA, the CDR3 is TGCGCCAGCAGCTTGGCCGTTACCAACTCCTATAATGAGCAGTTCTTC. It yields the protein CASSLAVTNSYNEQFF.

The genes are TRBV7-9 and TRBJ2-3, with D perhaps matching TRBD2 (6 bases). V shed 3 bases and J shed 2 bases, with 18 bases lying between them. The germline CDR1 and CDR2 sequences are SEHNR and FQNEAQ (reference sequence). The CDR3 loop spans 17 amino acids. CDR3 in amino acids: CASSFQESGLSTDTQYF. The DNA for the CDR3 is TGTGCCAGCAGCTTTCAAGAGAGCGGGCTCTCCACAGATACGCAGTATTTT.

This clonotype showed up just a few times. J is TRBJ2-1 and V is TRBV5-1; the D is unclear. The CDR3 runs 16 residues. V lost 3 bases and J lost 5, with 18 bases in between. CDR1 is SGHRS and CDR2 is YFSETQ in the germline V gene. Here the CDR3 reads CASSSSLWGIDNEQFF. For the CDR3, the DNA is TGCGCCAGCAGCTCGTCGTTATGGGGTATTGACAATGAGCAGTTCTTC.

As to this clonotype: At one boundary the junction diverges from the germline segment, which might be a read error. J is TRBJ1-2 and V is TRBV12-3 or TRBV12-4, with 7 bases that match TRBD1. This CDR3 comprises 14 residues. The CDR3 DNA reads TGTGCCAGCAGTTTCTTAGGGACAGCCTATGGCTACATCTTC. It yields the protein CASSFLGTAYGYIF.

To note about this clonotype: It may be a read error: a sequence one base away is much more abundant. The chain couples TRBV29-1 to TRBJ2-7, with D possibly being TRBD2 (5 bases). The CDR3 is made up of 14 amino acids. CDR1 and CDR2 from the germline V gene are SQVTM and ANQGSEA. This CDR3 reads CGVEDGSSSYEQYF. The CDR3 region has the DNA TGCGGCGTTGAAGATGGGAGTAGCTCCTACGAGCAGTACTTC.

The chain recombines TRBV6-5 with TRBJ2-1; 7 positions match TRBD2. Germline V gene sequence: CDR1 MNHEY, CDR2 SVGAGI. The CDR3 extends over 15 amino acids. The V segment lost 6 bases and the J segment 9 bases; nucleotides outside the gene matches: 14. CDR3 amino acids: CASRRGGGPSIEQFF. For the CDR3, the DNA is TGTGCCAGCAGACGCGGGGGAGGGCCTAGTATTGAGCAGTTCTTC.

The chain links TRBV11-2 to TRBJ2-1; possibly TRBD2 for D (11 bases). Germline CDR1 is SGHAT and CDR2 is FQNNGV. This CDR3 spans 19 amino acids. V shed 5 bases and J shed 12 bases, with 35 bases lying between them. The CDR3 loop reads CASSPPTGGVETSGNRQFF. CDR3 nucleotide sequence: TGTGCCAGCAGCCCCCCGACAGGGGGCGTAGAGACTAGCGGGAATAGGCAGTTCTTC.